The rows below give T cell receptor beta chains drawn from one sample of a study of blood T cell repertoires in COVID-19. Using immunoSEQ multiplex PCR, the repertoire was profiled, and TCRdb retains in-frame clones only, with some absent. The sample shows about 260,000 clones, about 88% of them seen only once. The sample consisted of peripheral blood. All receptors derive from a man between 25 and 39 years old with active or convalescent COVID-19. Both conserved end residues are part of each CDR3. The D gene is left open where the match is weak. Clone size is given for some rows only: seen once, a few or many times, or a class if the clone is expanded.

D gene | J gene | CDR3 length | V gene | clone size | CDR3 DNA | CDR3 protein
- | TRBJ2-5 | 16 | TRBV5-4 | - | TGTGCCAGCAGCTTGAGGGGAGCAGGGACTCAAGAGACCCAGTACTTC | CASSLRGAGTQETQYF
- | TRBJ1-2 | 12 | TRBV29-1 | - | TGCAGCGTTGGCTCAGGACTCCCGGGCTACACCTTC | CSVGSGLPGYTF
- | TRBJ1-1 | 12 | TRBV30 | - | TGTGCCTGGAATCCAGGGGCGATTGAAGCTTTCTTT | CAWNPGAIEAFF
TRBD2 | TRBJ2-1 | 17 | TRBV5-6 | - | TGTGCCAGCAGCCCGAGCCCGGGACTAGCGGCAGAGGATGAGCAGTTCTTC | CASSPSPGLAAEDEQFF
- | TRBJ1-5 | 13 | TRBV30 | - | TGTGCCTGGAGTGTTTCGAGGGAACAGCCCCAGCATTTT | CAWSVSREQPQHF
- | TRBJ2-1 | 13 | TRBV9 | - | TGTGCCAGCAGCAGGAGCTCCTACAATGAGCAGTTCTTC | CASSRSSYNEQFF
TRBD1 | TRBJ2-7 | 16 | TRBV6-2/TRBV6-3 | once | TGTGCCAGCAGCCCTGATGACGGGACAGGGATCTACGAGCAGTACTTC | CASSPDDGTGIYEQYF
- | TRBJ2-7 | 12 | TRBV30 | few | TGTGCCTGGAGTAAATCGACAGGCCGACAGTACTTC | CAWSKSTGRQYF
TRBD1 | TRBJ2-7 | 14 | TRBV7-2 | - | TGTGCCAGCAGCCTCGACAGGGGGAACTACGAGCAGTACTTC | CASSLDRGNYEQYF
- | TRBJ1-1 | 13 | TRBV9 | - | TGTGCCAGCAGCCTTACACAGAACACTGAAGCTTTCTTT | CASSLTQNTEAFF
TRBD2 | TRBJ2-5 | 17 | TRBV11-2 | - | TGTGCCAGCAGCTCGGAAAGGGAGGGCCTCGCGTATGAGACCCAGTACTTC | CASSSEREGLAYETQYF
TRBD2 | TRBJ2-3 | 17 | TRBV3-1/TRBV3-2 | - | TGTGCCAGCAGCCAAGATTGGATAGCGGGGAGCACAGATACGCAGTATTTT | CASSQDWIAGSTDTQYF
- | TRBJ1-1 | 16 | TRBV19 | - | TGTGCCAGTAGCACAGCACGGTGGGCGGGGAACACTGAAGCTTTCTTT | CASSTARWAGNTEAFF
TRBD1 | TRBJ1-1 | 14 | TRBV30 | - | TGTGCCTGGAGCCGACAGGGGTGGGGTACTGAAGCTTTCTTT | CAWSRQGWGTEAFF
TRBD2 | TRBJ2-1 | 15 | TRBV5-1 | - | TGCGCCAGCAGCGCGGGGGGGAGCTCCTACAATGAGCAGTTCTTC | CASSAGGSSYNEQFF
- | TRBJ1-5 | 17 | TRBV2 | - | TGTGCCAGCAGTGAATATCCCGGTGAAGTTAGCAATCAGCCCCAGCATTTT | CASSEYPGEVSNQPQHF
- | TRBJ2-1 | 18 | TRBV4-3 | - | TGCGCCAGCAGCCAAAACCCCCGGGACGGAGGGTTTTACAATGAGCAGTTCTTC | CASSQNPRDGGFYNEQFF
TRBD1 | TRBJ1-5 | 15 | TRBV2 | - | TGTGCCAGCAGCGCTACGGACAGGGGGTTTGAGCCCCAGCATTTT | CASSATDRGFEPQHF
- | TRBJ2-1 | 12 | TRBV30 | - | TGTGCCTGGAGTGAAGGAGTTAATGAGCAGTTCTTC | CAWSEGVNEQFF
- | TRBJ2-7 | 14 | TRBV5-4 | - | TGTGCCAGCAGCTTTTTCAAGAGCTCCTACGAGCAGTACTTC | CASSFFKSSYEQYF
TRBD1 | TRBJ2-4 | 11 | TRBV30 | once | TGTGCCGCGAGGGGGCAGGCCATTCAGTACTTC | CAARGQAIQYF
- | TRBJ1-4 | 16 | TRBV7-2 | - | TGTGCCAGCAGCTTTTTGGGGCCGCTTGATAGTGAAAAACTGTTTTTT | CASSFLGPLDSEKLFF
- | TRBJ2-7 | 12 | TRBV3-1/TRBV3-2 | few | TGTGCCAGCAGCCAGAGTTCCTACGAGCAGTACTTC | CASSQSSYEQYF
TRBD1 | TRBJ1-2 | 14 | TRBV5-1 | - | TGCGCCAGCAGCCCAGAGACAGGGGACTATGGCTACACCTTC | CASSPETGDYGYTF
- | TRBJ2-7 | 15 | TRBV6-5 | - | TGTGCCAGCAGTTACTCGTACAGGGTACCCTACGAGCAGTACTTC | CASSYSYRVPYEQYF
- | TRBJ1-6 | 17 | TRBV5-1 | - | TGCGCCAGCAGCCCGAGGGTGGTAATCTCCTATAATTCACCCCTCCACTTT | CASSPRVVISYNSPLHF
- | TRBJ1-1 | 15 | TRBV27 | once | TGTGCCAGCAGTTTAATGTCCCCAGAGCGCACTGAAGCTTTCTTT | CASSLMSPERTEAFF
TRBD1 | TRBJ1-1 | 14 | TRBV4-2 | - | TGTGCCAGCAGCCAAACAGGGGATTTCACTGAAGCTTTCTTT | CASSQTGDFTEAFF
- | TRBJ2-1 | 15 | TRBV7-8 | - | TGTGCCAGCAGCCCCATTCCCGAGAGAGGTCGTGAGCAGTTCTTC | CASSPIPERGREQFF
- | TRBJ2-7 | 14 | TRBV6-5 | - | TGTGCCAGCAGGAACAGGAGAGGATTCTACGAGCAGTACTTC | CASRNRRGFYEQYF
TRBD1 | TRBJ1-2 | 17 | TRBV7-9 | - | TGTGCCAGCAGCTCAGACGGGGCAGGGGGCCGGAACTATGGCTACACCTTC | CASSSDGAGGRNYGYTF
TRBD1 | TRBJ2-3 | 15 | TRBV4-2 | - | TGTGCCAGCAGCCAAGGGACAGGGGGCCCAGATACGCAGTATTTT | CASSQGTGGPDTQYF
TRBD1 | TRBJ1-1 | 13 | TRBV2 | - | TGTGCCAGCAGCAGACAGGGGCACACTGAAGCTTTCTTT | CASSRQGHTEAFF